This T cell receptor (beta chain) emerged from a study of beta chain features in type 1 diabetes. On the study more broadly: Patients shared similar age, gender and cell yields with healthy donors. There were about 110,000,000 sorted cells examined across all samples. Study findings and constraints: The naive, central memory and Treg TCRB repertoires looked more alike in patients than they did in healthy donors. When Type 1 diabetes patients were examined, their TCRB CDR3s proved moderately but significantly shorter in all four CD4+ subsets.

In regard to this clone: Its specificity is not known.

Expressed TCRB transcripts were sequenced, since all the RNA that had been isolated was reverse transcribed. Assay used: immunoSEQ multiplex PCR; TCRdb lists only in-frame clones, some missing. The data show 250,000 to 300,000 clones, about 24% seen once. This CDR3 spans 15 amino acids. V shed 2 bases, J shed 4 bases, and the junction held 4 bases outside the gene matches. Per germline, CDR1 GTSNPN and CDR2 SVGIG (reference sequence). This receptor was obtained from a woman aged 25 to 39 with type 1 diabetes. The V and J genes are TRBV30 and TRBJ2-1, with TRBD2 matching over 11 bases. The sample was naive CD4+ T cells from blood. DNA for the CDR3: TGTGCCTGGAGTACCGGGACTAGCGGTTACAATGAGCAGTTCTTC. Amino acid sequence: CAWSTGTSGYNEQFF. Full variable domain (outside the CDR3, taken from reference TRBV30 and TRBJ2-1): SQTIHQWPATLVQPVGSPLSLECTVEGTSNPNLYWYRQAAGRGLQLLFYSVGIGQISSEVPQNLSASRPQDRQFILSSKKLLLSDSGFYLCAWSTGTSGYNEQFFGPGTRLTVL.